This T cell receptor (beta chain) stems from a study of blood T cells in healthy people across ages. The authors ran a second PCR of about 6 to 12 cycles using a sample-barcoded 5' primer and a J-beta primer mix. MiXCR, run by TCRdb on the 5' RACE reads, gives a single entry per CDR3 protein. The sample yields about 570,000 distinct CDR3 sequences, about 26% seen once. Study-level results: Unsorted PBMCs ruled out conclusive naive versus antigen-experienced comparison.

Points on this clonotype: As yet, its antigen is unknown.

Trimming took 4 bases from V and 4 from J; bases not matched to a gene: 6. The germline V gene encodes CDR1 SGDLS and CDR2 YYNGEE. This CDR3 is 14 amino acids long. Sequencing input: blood. V is TRBV9 and J is TRBJ2-7; TRBD1 aligns across 9 bases. This sequence was found in a woman between 70 and 85 years old in good health. CDR3 sequence: CASSSTGGAYEQYF. CDR3 DNA: TGTGCCAGCAGCAGCACAGGGGGCGCTTACGAGCAGTACTTC.